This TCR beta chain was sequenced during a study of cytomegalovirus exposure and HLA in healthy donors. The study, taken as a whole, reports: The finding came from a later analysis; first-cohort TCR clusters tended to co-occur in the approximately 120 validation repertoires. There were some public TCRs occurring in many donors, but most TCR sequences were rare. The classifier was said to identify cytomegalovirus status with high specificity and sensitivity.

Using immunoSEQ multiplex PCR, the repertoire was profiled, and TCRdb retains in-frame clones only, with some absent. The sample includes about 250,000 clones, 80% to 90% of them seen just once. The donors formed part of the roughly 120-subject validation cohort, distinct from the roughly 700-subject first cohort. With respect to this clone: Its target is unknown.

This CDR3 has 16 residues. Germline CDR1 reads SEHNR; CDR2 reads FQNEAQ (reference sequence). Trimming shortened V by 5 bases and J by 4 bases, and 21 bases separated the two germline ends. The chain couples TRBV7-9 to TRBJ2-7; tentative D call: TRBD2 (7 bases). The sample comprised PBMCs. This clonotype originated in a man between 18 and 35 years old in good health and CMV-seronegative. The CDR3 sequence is CASSGQRDVGWYEQYF. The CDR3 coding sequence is TGTGCCAGCAGCGGACAGCGGGACGTGGGTTGGTACGAGCAGTACTTC.